The 4 T cell receptor beta chains given below trace back to one sample, sequenced in a study of T cell repertoires in cytomegalovirus infection. These receptors have no identified antigens. TCRdb re-called the reads through MiXCR, storing one row per CDR3 protein. This sample has around 900,000 distinct CDR3 sequences, with roughly 31% found just once. Here the sequenced sample was cultured CD8+ T cells from PBMCs, taken from culture after CMV antigen stimulation. The receptors stem from a human donor in good health (CMV status not recorded). Some clones in this sample may be carry-over from other donors' samples.

The genes are TRBV11-3 and TRBJ2-7; 8 nucleotides agree with TRBD2. Germline trimming cut 1 base from V and 3 bases from J; bases unmatched to any gene: 11. The germline V gene encodes CDR1 SGHNT and CDR2 YENEEA. This CDR3 is 17 amino acids long. The CDR3 DNA reads as TGTGCCAGCAGCTTAGCCGGAGGCGGGGGGTGCGTCTACGAGCAGTACTTC. This gives the protein CASSLAGGGGCVYEQYF.

This clonotype was counted between two and nine times. The chain employs TRBV7-8 and TRBJ2-1; D unclear. Germline V gives CDR1 SGHVS, CDR2 FQNEAQ. Trimming took 5 bases from V and 7 from J, leaving 12 bases between them. The CDR3 spans 13 residues. CDR3 bases: TGTGCCAGCAGCCCCGGTCTGAGGAATGAGCAGTTCTTC. It is translated as CASSPGLRNEQFF.

In its sample, this clonotype was seen a few times. The chain joins TRBV6-6 to TRBJ2-5; weak D call: TRBD1 (5 bases). The CDR3 covers 16 residues. The V gene's germline CDR1 is MNHNY and CDR2 SVGAGI (reference sequence). Trimming left V 5 bases short and J 2 bases short, with 18 bases between. CDR3 sequence (DNA): TGTGCCAGCAGTAGGGGCCCCTATGGGCAGCAAGAGACCCAGTACTTC. Amino acid sequence: CASSRGPYGQQETQYF.

The V gene is TRBV6-5, the J gene TRBJ2-3; 11 bases align to TRBD2. CDR1 is MNHEY and CDR2 is SVGAGI in the germline V gene. This CDR3 has 16 amino acids. Unmatched junction bases numbered 9, after V lost 5 bases and J lost 5 bases. CDR3 in DNA: TGTGCCAGCAGTCCCCTACTAGCGGGGGTCGGAGATACGCAGTATTTT. It translates to CASSPLLAGVGDTQYF.